The sample holds a few counts of the clone carrying this T cell receptor beta chain. This entry belongs to a study of early T cells in non-severe SARS-CoV-2 infection. For the study at large: Chains from this unsorted whole-blood bulk RNA could not be paired.

Molecules of cDNA were individually given unique molecular identifiers that were attached to them. A single record per CDR3 protein comes from TCRdb applying MiXCR to the 5' RACE reads. The table lists approximately 76,000 distinct CDR3 sequences, roughly 13% of them singletons. Germline CDR1 and CDR2: SNHLY and FYNNEI. The CDR3 has 14 amino acids. The V end was cut by 7 bases, the J end by 1 base, with 11 bases between. The clonotype originates from an adult who was a healthcare worker with PCR-confirmed SARS-CoV-2 infection or an uninfected control (not recorded which). The sequenced material came from whole blood. The V gene is TRBV2, the J gene TRBJ2-1; TRBD2 might be the D (6 bases). CDR3 DNA sequence: TGTGCCAGCAATCCCGCGGGGTCCTACAATGAGCAGTTCTTC. Translating gives CASNPAGSYNEQFF.